This T cell receptor (beta chain) was retrieved from a study of PD-1 blockade in classical Hodgkin lymphoma. Across the whole study: Treatment was intravenous nivolumab, 3 mg/kg every 2 weeks, until progression. Study conclusions and caveats: Repertoires differed for reasons still undefined, possibly disease activity or prior therapy. Before treatment, TCR diversity in newly diagnosed patients was reportedly lower than in healthy donors. Newly diagnosed and completely responding patients shared comparable baseline diversity.

Following autologous stem cell transplantation, relapse occurred in every patient, and exposure to brentuximab vedotin varied. Notes on this clone: Its target is unknown.

V shed 5 bases and J shed 2 bases, with 19 bases lying between them. Germline V gene lookup returns CDR1 LGHNA and CDR2 YNFKEQ. This CDR3 region has 16 residues. The assay was immunoSEQ multiplex PCR, and TCRdb's table has in-frame clones only and misses some. The repertoire holds approximately 60,000 clones, with 70% to 90% as singletons. The starting material was peripheral blood mononuclear cells (PBMCs), obtained at baseline. This receptor was identified in a human donor with classical Hodgkin lymphoma. J is TRBJ2-7 and V is TRBV4-2; D might be TRBD2 (6 bases). The CDR3 DNA is TGTGCCAGCAGCAAAGCCCTTAGCGGCCCTACCTACGAGCAGTACTTC. Amino acid sequence: CASSKALSGPTYEQYF.